This note documents a single T cell receptor (beta chain) sequence. Trimming cost V 7 bases and J 4 bases, with 11 bases left between them. Per germline, CDR1 SGHAT and CDR2 FQNNGV. CDR3 size: 12 residues. This entry is derived from a study of T cells in localized non-small cell lung cancer. Produced via immunoSEQ multiplex PCR; TCRdb's table is partial and in-frame only. The sample has more than 100,000 clones, about 89% seen once. This sample comprised peripheral blood, obtained before any cancer treatment. The chain is built from TRBV11-2 and TRBJ2-7, with D tentatively TRBD1 (6 bases). The source of this sequence is a female donor over 55 with stage I lung adenocarcinoma. The CDR3 bases are TGTGCCAGCACCGACAGGTTTTACGAGCAGTACTTC. Translation gives CASTDRFYEQYF. Using reference TRBV11-2 and TRBJ2-7 for the parts outside the CDR3, the full variable domain is EAGVAQSPRYKIIEKRQSVAFWCNPISGHATLYWYQQILGQGPKLLIQFQNNGVVDDSQLPKDRFSAERLKGVDSTLKIQPAKLEDSAVYLCASTDRFYEQYFGPGTRLTVT.